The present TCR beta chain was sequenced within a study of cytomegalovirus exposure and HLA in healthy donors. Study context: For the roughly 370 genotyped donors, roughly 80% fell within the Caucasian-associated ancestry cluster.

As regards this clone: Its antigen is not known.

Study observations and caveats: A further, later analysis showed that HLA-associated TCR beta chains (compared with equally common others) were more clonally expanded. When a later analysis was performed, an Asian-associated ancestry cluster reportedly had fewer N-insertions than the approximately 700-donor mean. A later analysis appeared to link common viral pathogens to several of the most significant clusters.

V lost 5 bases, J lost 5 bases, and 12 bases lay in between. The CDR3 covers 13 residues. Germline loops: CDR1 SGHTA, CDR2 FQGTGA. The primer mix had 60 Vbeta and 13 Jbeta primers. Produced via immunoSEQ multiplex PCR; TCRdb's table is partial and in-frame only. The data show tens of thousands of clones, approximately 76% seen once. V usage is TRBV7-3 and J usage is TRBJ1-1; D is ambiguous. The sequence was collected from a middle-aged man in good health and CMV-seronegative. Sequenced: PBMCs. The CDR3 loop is CASSTKGGTEAFF. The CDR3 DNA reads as TGTGCCAGCAGCACAAAAGGCGGGACTGAAGCTTTCTTT.